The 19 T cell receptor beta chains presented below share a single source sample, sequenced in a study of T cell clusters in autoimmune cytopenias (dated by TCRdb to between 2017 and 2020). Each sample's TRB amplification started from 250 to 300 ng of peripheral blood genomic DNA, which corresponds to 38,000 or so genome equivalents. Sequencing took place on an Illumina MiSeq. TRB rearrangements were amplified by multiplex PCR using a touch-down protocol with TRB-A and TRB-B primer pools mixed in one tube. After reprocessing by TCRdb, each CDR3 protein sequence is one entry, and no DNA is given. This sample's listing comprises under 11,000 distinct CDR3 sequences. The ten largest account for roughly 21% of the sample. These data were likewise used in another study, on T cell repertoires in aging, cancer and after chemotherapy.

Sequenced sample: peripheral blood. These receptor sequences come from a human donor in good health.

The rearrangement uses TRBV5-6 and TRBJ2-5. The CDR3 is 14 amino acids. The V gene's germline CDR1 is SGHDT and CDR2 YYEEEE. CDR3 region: CASSLEGFQETQYF.

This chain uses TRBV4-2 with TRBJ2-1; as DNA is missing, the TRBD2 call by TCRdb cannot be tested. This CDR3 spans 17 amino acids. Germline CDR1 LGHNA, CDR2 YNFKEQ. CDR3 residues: CASSQLTSGSRGNEQFF.

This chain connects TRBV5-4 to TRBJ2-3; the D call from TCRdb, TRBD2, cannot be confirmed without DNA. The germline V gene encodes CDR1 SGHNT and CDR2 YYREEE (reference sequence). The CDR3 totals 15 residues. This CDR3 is CASSFLAGDTDTQYF.

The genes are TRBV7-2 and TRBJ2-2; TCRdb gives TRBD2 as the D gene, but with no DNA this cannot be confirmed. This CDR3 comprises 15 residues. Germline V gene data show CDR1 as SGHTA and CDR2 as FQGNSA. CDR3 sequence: CASRPIGGNTGELFF.

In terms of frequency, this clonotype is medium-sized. The CDR3 is CASSPGGVINEQFF. The chain employs TRBV27 and TRBJ2-1; TCRdb reports TRBD2, a call that lacks DNA to check it against. This CDR3 contains 14 residues. From germline, CDR1 is MNHEY and CDR2 SMNVEV (reference sequence).

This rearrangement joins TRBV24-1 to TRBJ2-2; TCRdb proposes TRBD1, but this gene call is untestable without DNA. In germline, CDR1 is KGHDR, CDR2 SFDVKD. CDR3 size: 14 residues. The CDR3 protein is CATSDVGDSGELFF.

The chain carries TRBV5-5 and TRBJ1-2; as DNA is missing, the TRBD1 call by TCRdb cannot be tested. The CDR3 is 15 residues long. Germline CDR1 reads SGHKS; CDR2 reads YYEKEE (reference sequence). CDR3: CASSPSQGFGRGYTF.

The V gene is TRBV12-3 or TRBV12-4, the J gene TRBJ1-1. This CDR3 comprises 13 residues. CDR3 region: CASRAEWNTEAFF.

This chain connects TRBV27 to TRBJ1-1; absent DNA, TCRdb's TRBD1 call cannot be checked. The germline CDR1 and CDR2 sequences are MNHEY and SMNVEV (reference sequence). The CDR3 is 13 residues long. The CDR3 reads CASSPGQGPEAFF.

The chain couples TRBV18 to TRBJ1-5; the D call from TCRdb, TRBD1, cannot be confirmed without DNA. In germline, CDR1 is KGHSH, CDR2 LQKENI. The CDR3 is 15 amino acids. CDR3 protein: CASSPAGESNQPQHF.

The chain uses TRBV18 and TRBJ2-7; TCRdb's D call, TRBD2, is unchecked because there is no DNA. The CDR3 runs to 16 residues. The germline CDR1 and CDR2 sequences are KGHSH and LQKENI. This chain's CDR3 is CASSPPGGLLTYEQYF.

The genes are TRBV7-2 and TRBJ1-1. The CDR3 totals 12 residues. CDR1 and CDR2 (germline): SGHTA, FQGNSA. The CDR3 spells CASSFSRTEAFF. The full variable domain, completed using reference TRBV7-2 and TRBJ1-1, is GAGVSQSPSNKVTEKGKDVELRCDPISGHTALYWYRQSLGQGLEFLIYFQGNSAPDKSGLPSDRFSAERTGGSVSTLTIQRTQQEDSAVYLCASSFSRTEAFFGQGTRLTVV.

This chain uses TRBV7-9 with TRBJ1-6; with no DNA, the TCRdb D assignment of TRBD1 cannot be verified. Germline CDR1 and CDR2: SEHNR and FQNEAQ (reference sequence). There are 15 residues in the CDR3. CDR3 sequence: CASSFSGTANSPLHF.

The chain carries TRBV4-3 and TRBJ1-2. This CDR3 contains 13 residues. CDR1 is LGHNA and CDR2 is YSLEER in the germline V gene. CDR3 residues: CASSQEAEYGYTF.

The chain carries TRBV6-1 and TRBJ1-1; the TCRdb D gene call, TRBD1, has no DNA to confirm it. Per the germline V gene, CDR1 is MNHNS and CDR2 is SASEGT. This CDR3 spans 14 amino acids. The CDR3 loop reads CASSVDRGRTEAFF.

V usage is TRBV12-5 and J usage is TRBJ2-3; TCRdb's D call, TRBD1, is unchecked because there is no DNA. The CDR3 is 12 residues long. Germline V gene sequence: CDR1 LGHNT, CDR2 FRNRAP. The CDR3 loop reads CASAPAGSTQYF.

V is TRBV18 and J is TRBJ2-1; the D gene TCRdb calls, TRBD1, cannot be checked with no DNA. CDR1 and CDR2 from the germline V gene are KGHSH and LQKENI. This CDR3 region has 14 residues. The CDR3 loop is CASSPSRGRYEQFF.

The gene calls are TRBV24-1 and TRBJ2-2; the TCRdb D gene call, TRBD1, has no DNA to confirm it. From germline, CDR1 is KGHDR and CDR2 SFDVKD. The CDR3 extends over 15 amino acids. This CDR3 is CARGTPPSNTGELFF.

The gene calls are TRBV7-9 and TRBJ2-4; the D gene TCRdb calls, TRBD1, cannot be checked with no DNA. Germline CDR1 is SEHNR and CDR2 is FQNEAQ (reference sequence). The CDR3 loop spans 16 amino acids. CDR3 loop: CASSVPGSRAKNIQYF.